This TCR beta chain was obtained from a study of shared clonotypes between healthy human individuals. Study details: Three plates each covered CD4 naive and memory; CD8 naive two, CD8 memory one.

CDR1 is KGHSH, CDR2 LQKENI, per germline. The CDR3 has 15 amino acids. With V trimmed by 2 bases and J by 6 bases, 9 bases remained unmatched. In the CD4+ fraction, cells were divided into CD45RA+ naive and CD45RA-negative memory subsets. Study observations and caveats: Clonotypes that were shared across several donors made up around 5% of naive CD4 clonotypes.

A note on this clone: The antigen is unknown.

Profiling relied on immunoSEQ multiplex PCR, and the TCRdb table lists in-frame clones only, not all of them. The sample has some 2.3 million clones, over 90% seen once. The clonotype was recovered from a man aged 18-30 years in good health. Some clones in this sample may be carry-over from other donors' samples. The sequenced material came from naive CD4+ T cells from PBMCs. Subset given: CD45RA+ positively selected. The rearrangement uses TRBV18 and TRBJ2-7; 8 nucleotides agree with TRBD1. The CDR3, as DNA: TGTGCCAGCTCACCATATCAGGACAGGGAGGCCGAGCAGTACTTC. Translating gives CASSPYQDREAEQYF.